A selection of T cell receptor beta chains follows, all from one sample in a study of response to subunit inactivated influenza vaccine. MiXCR, run by TCRdb on the RT-PCR reads, gives a single entry per CDR3 protein. Of around 580,000 distinct CDR3 sequences listed, 12% to 15% are singletons. Sequenced here: PBMCs from blood, sampled 11 to 12 days after vaccination. The receptors were sampled from a man aged 50-59 years who received an inactivated influenza vaccine. Each CDR3 is given with its conserved first and last residue. D genes are given only for firm matches. Part of the rows lack a size; the others show once, few, many or a class for expanded clones.

V gene: TRBV14; J gene: TRBJ2-2; D gene: -; clone size: -; CDR3 protein: CASSQASVTGELFF; CDR3 DNA: TGTGCCAGCAGCCAAGCGTCGGTCACCGGGGAGCTGTTTTTT
V gene: TRBV5-1; J gene: TRBJ2-6; D gene: TRBD2; clone size: -; CDR3 protein: CASSSNSGGALSFAGANVLTF; CDR3 DNA: TGCGCCAGCAGCTCCAATAGCGGGGGGGCCTTATCGTTTGCTGGGGCCAACGTCCTGACTTTC
V gene: TRBV10-3; J gene: TRBJ2-2; D gene: TRBD1; clone size: -; CDR3 protein: CAISSQGAHNGELFF; CDR3 DNA: TGTGCCATCAGTTCGCAGGGGGCGCATAACGGGGAGCTGTTTTTT
V gene: TRBV4-2; J gene: TRBJ1-1; D gene: TRBD1; clone size: -; CDR3 protein: CASSQETGGFAEAFF; CDR3 DNA: TGTGCCAGCAGCCAGGAGACAGGGGGCTTCGCTGAAGCTTTCTTT
V gene: TRBV28; J gene: TRBJ2-7; D gene: -; clone size: few; CDR3 protein: CASSPRDGHSYEQYF; CDR3 DNA: TGTGCCAGCAGTCCCCGGGACGGGCACTCCTACGAGCAGTACTTC
V gene: TRBV6-2/TRBV6-3; J gene: TRBJ2-6; D gene: -; clone size: -; CDR3 protein: CASSYVSGGANVLTF; CDR3 DNA: TGTGCCAGCAGTTACGTTTCTGGGGGGGCCAACGTCCTGACTTTC
V gene: TRBV7-9; J gene: TRBJ2-5; D gene: -; clone size: many; CDR3 protein: CASSLVGETQYF; CDR3 DNA: TGTGCCAGCAGCTTAGTAGGAGAGACCCAGTACTTC
V gene: TRBV29-1; J gene: TRBJ2-1; D gene: -; clone size: -; CDR3 protein: CSVRANYNEQFF; CDR3 DNA: TGCAGCGTTCGGGCTAACTACAATGAGCAGTTCTTC
V gene: TRBV15; J gene: TRBJ2-2; D gene: -; clone size: -; CDR3 protein: CATSRGRQGELFF; CDR3 DNA: TGTGCCACCAGCAGAGGTAGACAGGGGGAGCTGTTTTTT
V gene: TRBV6-6; J gene: TRBJ2-1; D gene: -; clone size: many; CDR3 protein: CASVGAGYNEQFF; CDR3 DNA: TGTGCCAGCGTGGGGGCAGGTTACAATGAGCAGTTCTTC
V gene: TRBV6-5; J gene: TRBJ2-3; D gene: -; clone size: -; CDR3 protein: CASSYSADTDTQYF; CDR3 DNA: TGTGCCAGCAGTTACTCAGCAGATACAGATACGCAGTATTTT
V gene: TRBV4-3; J gene: TRBJ2-7; D gene: TRBD2; clone size: many; CDR3 protein: CASSQDIRASGRAKQYF; CDR3 DNA: TGCGCCAGCAGCCAAGATATAAGGGCTAGCGGGAGGGCTAAGCAGTACTTC
V gene: TRBV11-2; J gene: TRBJ1-3; D gene: -; clone size: -; CDR3 protein: CASSLDHSDRPSGNTIYF; CDR3 DNA: TGTGCCAGCAGCTTAGACCATTCCGACAGGCCCTCTGGAAACACCATATATTTT
V gene: TRBV7-2; J gene: TRBJ2-3; D gene: -; clone size: -; CDR3 protein: CASSSRYTGTQYF; CDR3 DNA: TGTGCCAGCAGCTCGAGATACACAGGTACGCAGTATTTT
V gene: TRBV4-3; J gene: TRBJ2-2; D gene: -; clone size: -; CDR3 protein: CASSQRPLDTGELFF; CDR3 DNA: TGCGCCAGCAGCCAAAGACCTCTGGACACCGGGGAGCTGTTTTTT
V gene: TRBV6-1; J gene: TRBJ2-1; D gene: -; clone size: -; CDR3 protein: CASSEVVGASGGDEQFF; CDR3 DNA: TGTGCCAGCAGTGAAGTGGTAGGGGCCTCTGGAGGCGATGAGCAGTTCTTC
V gene: TRBV12-3/TRBV12-4; J gene: TRBJ1-2; D gene: TRBD1; clone size: few; CDR3 protein: CASSTLTDRVYYGYTF; CDR3 DNA: TGTGCCAGCTCCACCCTAACCGACAGGGTCTACTATGGCTACACCTTC
V gene: TRBV5-1; J gene: TRBJ2-2; D gene: -; clone size: -; CDR3 protein: CASSSRSADTGELFF; CDR3 DNA: TGCGCCAGCAGCTCTCGGTCGGCGGACACCGGGGAGCTGTTTTTT
V gene: TRBV11-1; J gene: TRBJ2-2; D gene: TRBD2; clone size: -; CDR3 protein: CASRPSLVGTSGRYANTGELFF; CDR3 DNA: TGTGCCAGCAGACCTAGCTTAGTGGGGACTAGCGGGAGGTACGCGAACACCGGGGAGCTGTTTTTT
V gene: TRBV5-1; J gene: TRBJ2-1; D gene: TRBD2; clone size: -; CDR3 protein: CASSLASGGLNEQFF; CDR3 DNA: TGCGCCAGCAGCTTGGCTAGCGGGGGCTTAAATGAGCAGTTCTTC
V gene: TRBV6-1; J gene: TRBJ1-5; D gene: -; clone size: -; CDR3 protein: CASSQLPNQPQHF; CDR3 DNA: TGTGCCAGCAGCCAACTTCCAAATCAGCCCCAGCATTTT
V gene: TRBV7-9; J gene: TRBJ1-5; D gene: -; clone size: -; CDR3 protein: CASSDGTLGLGPQHF; CDR3 DNA: TGTGCGAGCAGCGACGGGACGTTGGGACTGGGGCCCCAGCATTTT
V gene: TRBV20-1; J gene: TRBJ1-4; D gene: -; clone size: few; CDR3 protein: CSAREGPGTNEKLFF; CDR3 DNA: TGCAGTGCTAGAGAGGGGCCCGGGACTAATGAAAAACTGTTTTTT